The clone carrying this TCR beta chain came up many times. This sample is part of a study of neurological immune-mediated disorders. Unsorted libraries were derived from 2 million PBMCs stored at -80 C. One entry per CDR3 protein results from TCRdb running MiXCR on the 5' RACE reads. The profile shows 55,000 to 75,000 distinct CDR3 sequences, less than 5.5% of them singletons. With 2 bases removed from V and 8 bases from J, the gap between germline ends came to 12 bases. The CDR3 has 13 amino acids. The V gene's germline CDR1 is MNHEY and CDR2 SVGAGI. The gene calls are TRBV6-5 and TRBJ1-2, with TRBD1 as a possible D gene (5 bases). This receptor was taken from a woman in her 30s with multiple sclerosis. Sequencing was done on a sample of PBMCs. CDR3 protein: CASSYQGVNGYTF. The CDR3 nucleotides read TGTGCCAGCAGTTACCAGGGAGTTAACGGCTACACCTTC.